A single sample is the source of the 26 T cell receptor beta chains below, sequenced in a study of T cell repertoires in cytomegalovirus infection. Via MiXCR, TCRdb re-called the reads, giving one row per CDR3 protein. The profile shows roughly 300,000 distinct CDR3 sequences, around 25% of them singletons. Input material: PBMCs. These receptors all stem from a human donor in good health (CMV status not recorded). Some clones in this sample may be carry-over from other donors' samples.

This clonotype has at least ten counts. The gene calls are TRBV6-1 and TRBJ2-7, with D maybe TRBD2 (5 bases). Germline lookup yields CDR1 MNHNS and CDR2 SASEGT. The CDR3 sequence is 15 residues long. V lost 0 bases, J lost 1 base, and 10 bases lay in between. CDR3 DNA sequence: TGTGCCAGCAGTGAAGCTCTTGGGGAGTCCTACGAGCAGTACTTC. Translated: CASSEALGESYEQYF.

This chain joins TRBV29-1 and TRBJ2-5, with TRBD1 identical over 9 bases. This CDR3 spans 15 amino acids. Germline V lookup: CDR1 SQVTM, CDR2 ANQGSEA. J gave up 5 bases and V 4 bases, and 11 bases lay outside the gene matches. The CDR3 nucleotides are TGCAGCGTTGGGATAAACAGGGGGCGAGGGGAGACCCAGTACTTC. Amino acids: CSVGINRGRGETQYF.

The sample holds many counts of this clonotype. This chain links TRBV7-2 with TRBJ2-3; TRBD2 matches 8 bases. Trimming at V came to 1 base and at J to 0 bases, leaving 6 bases not matched to a gene. Per the germline V gene, CDR1 is SGHTA and CDR2 is FQGNSA. CDR3 length: 17 amino acids. CDR3 nucleotides: TGTGCCAGCAGCTTAGAGGCTAGCGGGTTGAGCACAGATACGCAGTATTTT. Translation gives CASSLEASGLSTDTQYF.

This chain connects TRBV7-2 to TRBJ2-1; tentatively, D is TRBD2 (5 bases). The length of the CDR3 is 16 residues. With 4 bases removed from V and 6 bases from J, the gap between germline ends came to 19 bases. Germline V gene data show CDR1 as SGHTA and CDR2 as FQGNSA. CDR3 nucleotide sequence: TGTGCCAGCAGCTCAACTCCTAGCTTCGTGGGCAATGAGCAGTTCTTC. Translation gives CASSSTPSFVGNEQFF.

The chain carries TRBV6-2 or TRBV6-3 and TRBJ1-4, with D possibly matching TRBD1 (5 bases). This CDR3 has 19 residues. Trimming stripped 4 bases from V and 8 bases from J, with 29 bases between. Germline-derived CDR1 and CDR2 are MNHEY and SVGEGT. The DNA for the CDR3 is TGTGCCAGCAGTTCCTCCGGGGCGTCGGGAACCCCTTTGAGGGAAAAACTGTTTTTT. The encoded protein is CASSSSGASGTPLREKLFF.

In the case of this clonotype: A read error may be the cause here, since a much bigger clone is one base away. The CDR3 spells CVSSLGGLQSSYEQYF. CDR3 sequence (DNA): TGTGTCAGCTCCCTAGGAGGACTACAAAGCTCCTACGAGCAGTACTTC. The chain recombines TRBV11-2 with TRBJ2-7, with D maybe TRBD2 (6 bases). Germline CDR1 reads SGHAT; CDR2 reads FQNNGV. This CDR3 is 16 amino acids long.

The chain carries TRBV6-6 and TRBJ2-5; D uncertain. Trimming left V 2 bases short and J 4 bases short, with 11 bases between. Germline assignment: CDR1 MNHNY and CDR2 SVGAGI (reference sequence). The CDR3 is 14 residues long. The CDR3 loop is CASSYGQNLETQYF. The CDR3, as DNA: TGTGCCAGCAGTTACGGGCAGAATCTAGAGACCCAGTACTTC.

The CDR3 protein is CAWSAVTGGNQPQHF. In DNA, the CDR3 is TGTGCCTGGAGTGCCGTAACAGGTGGCAATCAGCCCCAGCATTTT. The rearrangement joins TRBV30 to TRBJ1-5; D is perhaps TRBD1 (5 bases). Deletions cut 1 base from V and 2 bases from J, with 12 bases between. CDR3 length equals 15 residues. The germline CDR1 and CDR2 sequences are GTSNPN and SVGIG (reference sequence). Together with reference TRBV30 and TRBJ1-5, the CDR3 gives the full variable domain: SQTIHQWPATLVQPVGSPLSLECTVEGTSNPNLYWYRQAAGRGLQLLFYSVGIGQISSEVPQNLSASRPQDRQFILSSKKLLLSDSGFYLCAWSAVTGGNQPQHFGDGTRLSIL.

The rearrangement joins TRBV2 to TRBJ1-6; TRBD1 might be the D (5 bases). V was pared by 7 bases and J by 0 bases, with 13 bases between. CDR1 and CDR2 from the germline V gene are SNHLY and FYNNEI. This CDR3 has 16 residues. CDR3 coding DNA: TGTGCCAGCATCCAGACAGCTAGCTCCTATAATTCACCCCTCCACTTT. Translated: CASIQTASSYNSPLHF.

Many counts were recorded for this clonotype. The V call is TRBV7-2, the J call TRBJ1-1; no clear D. The CDR3 extends over 15 amino acids. Germline CDR1 SGHTA, CDR2 FQGNSA. Trimming shortened V by 7 bases and J by 1 base, and 16 bases separated the two germline ends. CDR3 sequence: CASTLDYFENTEAFF. DNA for the CDR3: TGTGCCAGCACCCTGGACTATTTTGAGAACACTGAAGCTTTCTTT. The full variable domain, its missing parts supplied by reference TRBV7-2 and TRBJ1-1, is GAGVSQSPSNKVTEKGKDVELRCDPISGHTALYWYRQSLGQGLEFLIYFQGNSAPDKSGLPSDRFSAERTGGSVSTLTIQRTQQEDSAVYLCASTLDYFENTEAFFGQGTRLTVV.

This clonotype was observed at least ten times. The chain links TRBV28 to TRBJ2-7; 8 nucleotides agree with TRBD2. Per germline, CDR1 MDHEN and CDR2 SYDVKM. V dropped 4 bases and J dropped 0; count of bases not matched to a gene: 14. The CDR3 totals 18 residues. Here the CDR3 DNA reads TGTGCCAGCAGTTCCCTCATTAAGCGGGAGAGCAACTCCTACGAGCAGTACTTC. Residues: CASSSLIKRESNSYEQYF.

For the CDR3, the DNA is TGCAGTGCTCCGGGACGCCACAATGAGCAGTTCTTC. Translating it yields CSAPGRHNEQFF. This sequence joins TRBV20-1 and TRBJ2-1; D may match TRBD1 or TRBD2 (5 bases each). This CDR3 has 12 residues. V was pared by 5 bases and J by 5 bases, with 10 bases between. Germline assignment: CDR1 DFQATT and CDR2 SNEGSKA (reference sequence).

The CDR3 reads CASRKAGAGDTQYF. CDR3 nucleotides: TGTGCCAGCAGAAAAGCGGGAGCAGGAGATACGCAGTATTTT. The chain carries TRBV6-2 or TRBV6-3 and TRBJ2-3; 8 bases match TRBD2. With V trimmed by 6 bases and J by 5 bases, 7 bases remained unmatched. The V gene's germline CDR1 is MNHEY and CDR2 SVGEGT. The CDR3 sequence is 14 residues long.

This clonotype was seen at least ten times. The V gene is TRBV6-1, the J gene TRBJ2-5; TRBD2 aligns across 13 bases. The germline V gene has CDR1 MNHNS and CDR2 SASEGT. Trimming at V came to 0 bases and at J to 6 bases, leaving 7 bases not matched to a gene. The CDR3 length is 17 residues. This CDR3 is CASSEALLAGGQKTQYF. CDR3 coding DNA: TGTGCCAGCAGTGAAGCCCTACTAGCGGGGGGGCAGAAGACCCAGTACTTC.

The chain has TRBV19 and TRBJ2-7; 9 bases fit TRBD1. V lost 3 bases and J lost 6; bases outside the gene matches: 6. This CDR3 is 14 amino acids long. Germline-derived CDR1 and CDR2 are LNHDA and SQIVND (reference sequence). In nucleotides, the CDR3 is TGTGCCAGTAGTATCCGGGACAGGGTTCGCGAGCAGTACTTC. Translation gives CASSIRDRVREQYF.

The V and J genes are TRBV5-1 and TRBJ2-2; D tentatively fits TRBD1 or TRBD2 (5 bases each). Trimming removed 1 base at V and 5 bases at J, with 12 bases between. The CDR3 spans 15 residues. Germline loops: CDR1 SGHRS, CDR2 YFSETQ. The CDR3 coding sequence is TGCGCCAGCAGCTTGAGTCAGGGAGTGACCGGGGAGCTGTTTTTT. Its translation: CASSLSQGVTGELFF. Looking up the rest from reference TRBV5-1 and TRBJ2-2 gives the full variable domain: KAGVTQTPRYLIKTRGQQVTLSCSPISGHRSVSWYQQTPGQGLQFLFEYFSETQRNKGNFPGRFSGRQFSNSRSEMNVSTLELGDSALYLCASSLSQGVTGELFFGEGSRLTVL.

This clonotype has just a few counts. The chain carries TRBV6-5 and TRBJ2-7, with TRBD2 as a possible D gene (6 bases). From germline, CDR1 is MNHEY and CDR2 SVGAGI. V lost 7 bases to trimming and J lost 2 bases, with 18 bases between them. This CDR3 is built from 15 residues. The CDR3 nucleotides read TGTGCCAGCAACCACCCGGGACTGACAGCCTACGAGCAGTACTTC. Translation gives CASNHPGLTAYEQYF.

This clonotype was observed a few times. The V and J genes are TRBV29-1 and TRBJ1-1; D gene ambiguous. CDR1 SQVTM and CDR2 ANQGSEA come from the germline V gene. V was cut by 4 bases and J by 1 base, with 13 bases left in between. The CDR3 is 14 residues long. The CDR3 spells CSVGKLTGNTEAFF. CDR3 nucleotides: TGCAGCGTTGGTAAATTGACGGGGAACACTGAAGCTTTCTTT.

This clonotype was seen only a few times. V is TRBV28 and J is TRBJ1-5, with D maybe TRBD1 (6 bases). This CDR3 has 13 amino acids. V dropped 7 bases and J dropped 4 bases, with 11 bases sitting between them. Germline CDR1 reads MDHEN; CDR2 reads SYDVKM. The CDR3 DNA reads TGTGCCAGCAAGGGGGTTCGAAATCAGCCCCAGCATTTT. Amino acids: CASKGVRNQPQHF.

This clonotype was found many times. The CDR3 loop is CASSSVAAKNIQYF. The CDR3 DNA sequence: TGTGCCAGCAGTTCGGTAGCAGCCAAAAACATTCAGTACTTC. This sequence joins TRBV6-6 and TRBJ2-4; D is unresolved. The V and J ends lost 4 bases and 0 bases respectively, with 7 bases between them. The CDR3 is made up of 14 amino acids. Germline V CDR1 and CDR2: MNHNY, SVGAGI (reference sequence).

This clonotype has a handful of counts. The J gene is TRBJ2-3, the V gene TRBV29-1; TRBD1 matches at 9 bases. This CDR3 contains 11 residues. Germline V lookup: CDR1 SQVTM, CDR2 ANQGSEA. Trimming removed 8 bases from V and 14 bases from J; junction bases left unmatched: 11. The CDR3, as DNA: TGCAGCTGGACGGACAGGGGAATTGGGTATTTT. It encodes CSWTDRGIGYF.

This clonotype was seen only a few times. The rearrangement uses TRBV7-2 and TRBJ1-1; 8 bases map to TRBD1. Germline CDR1 and CDR2: SGHTA and FQGNSA. The CDR3 covers 18 residues. Trimming at V came to 5 bases and at J to 1 base, leaving 15 bases not matched to a gene. CDR3: CASSNIGGRGRGNTEAFF. In DNA, the CDR3 is TGTGCCAGCAGCAACATCGGAGGCAGGGGGCGAGGGAACACTGAAGCTTTCTTT. The full variable domain, its missing parts supplied by reference TRBV7-2 and TRBJ1-1, is GAGVSQSPSNKVTEKGKDVELRCDPISGHTALYWYRQSLGQGLEFLIYFQGNSAPDKSGLPSDRFSAERTGGSVSTLTIQRTQQEDSAVYLCASSNIGGRGRGNTEAFFGQGTRLTVV.

This clonotype occurred a few times. The chain uses TRBV28 and TRBJ2-3, with a weak D call TRBD2 (6 bases). From germline, CDR1 is MDHEN and CDR2 SYDVKM. Trimming stripped 0 bases from V and 6 bases from J, with 16 bases between. This CDR3 is built from 16 residues. Here the CDR3 reads CASSLWGGDSTDTQYF. The CDR3 DNA sequence: TGTGCCAGCAGTTTATGGGGCGGGGACTCTACCGATACGCAGTATTTT. The whole variable domain, filled in from reference TRBV28 and TRBJ2-3, reads DVKVTQSSRYLVKRTGEKVFLECVQDMDHENMFWYRQDPGLGLRLIYFSYDVKMKEKGDIPEGYSVSREKKERFSLILESASTNQTSMYLCASSLWGGDSTDTQYFGPGTRLTVL.

This clonotype was detected once. The chain recombines TRBV20-1 with TRBJ2-1; no definite D call. Between the trimmed V and J ends, which lost 6 bases and 2 bases, there was a span of 17 bases. From germline, CDR1 is DFQATT and CDR2 SNEGSKA (reference sequence). The CDR3 covers 15 residues. In DNA, the CDR3 is TGCAGTGCCCGCAGGAGCCTCGGTACCTACAATGAGCAGTTCTTC. Translated, it gives CSARRSLGTYNEQFF.

CDR3 in amino acids: CASSPSHRYDYEQYF. Written as DNA, the CDR3 is TGTGCCAGCAGTCCCTCCCACCGATACGACTACGAGCAGTACTTC. The chain uses TRBV6-5 and TRBJ2-7; D is unresolved. Germline CDR1 and CDR2: MNHEY and SVGAGI. CDR3 length equals 15 residues. V was shortened by 5 bases and J by 3 bases, with 17 bases between the two germline ends.

This clonotype has a handful of counts. This rearrangement joins TRBV28 to TRBJ1-5; D is possibly TRBD1 (5 bases). V lost 6 bases, J lost 0 bases, and 18 bases lay in between. The CDR3 sequence is 17 residues long. The germline V gene has CDR1 MDHEN and CDR2 SYDVKM. The CDR3 region has the DNA TGTGCCAGCAGAACTCTCAACACGAGGGGTAGCAATCAGCCCCAGCATTTT. Amino acid sequence: CASRTLNTRGSNQPQHF. The full variable domain, with the rest looked up from reference TRBV28 and TRBJ1-5, is DVKVTQSSRYLVKRTGEKVFLECVQDMDHENMFWYRQDPGLGLRLIYFSYDVKMKEKGDIPEGYSVSREKKERFSLILESASTNQTSMYLCASRTLNTRGSNQPQHFGDGTRLSIL.